What follows describes a single TCR beta chain. The antigen is unknown. This sample is part of a study of beta chain features in type 1 diabetes. The study, taken as a whole, reports: The study found moderately but significantly shorter TCRB CDR3s in all four CD4+ subsets of Type 1 diabetes patients.

Trimming took off 1 base at V and 0 bases at J, with 4 bases between the two ends. This CDR3 has 14 amino acids. Germline V gene sequence: CDR1 SGHAT, CDR2 FQNNGV. Expressed TCRB transcripts were sequenced, since all the RNA that had been isolated was reverse transcribed. The data were produced by immunoSEQ multiplex PCR, yet TCRdb's version contains in-frame clones alone and is incomplete. The table has 95,000 to 150,000 clones, around 17% seen once. The sequence derives from a man under 40 with type 1 diabetes. The rearrangement links TRBV11-2 to TRBJ1-3; D gene ambiguous. The sequencing sample was made of central memory CD4+ T cells from blood. CDR3 sequence (DNA): TGTGCCAGCAGCTTAGGCCTCTCTGGAAACACCATATATTTT. It specifies CASSLGLSGNTIYF.